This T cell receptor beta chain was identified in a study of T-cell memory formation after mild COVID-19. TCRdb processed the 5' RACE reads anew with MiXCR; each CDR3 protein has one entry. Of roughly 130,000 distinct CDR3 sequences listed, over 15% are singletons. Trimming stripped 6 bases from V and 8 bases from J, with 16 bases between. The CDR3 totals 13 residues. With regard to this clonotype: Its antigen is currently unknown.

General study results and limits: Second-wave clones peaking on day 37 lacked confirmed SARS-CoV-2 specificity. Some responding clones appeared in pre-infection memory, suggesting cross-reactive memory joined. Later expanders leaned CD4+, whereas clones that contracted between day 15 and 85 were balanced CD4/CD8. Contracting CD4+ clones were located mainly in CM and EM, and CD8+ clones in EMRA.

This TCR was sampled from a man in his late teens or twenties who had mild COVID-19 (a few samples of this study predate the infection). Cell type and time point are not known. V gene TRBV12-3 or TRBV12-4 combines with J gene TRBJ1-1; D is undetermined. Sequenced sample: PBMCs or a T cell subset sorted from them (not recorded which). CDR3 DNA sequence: TGTGCCAGCAGCCGGGATACACTGATAGAAGCTTTCTTT. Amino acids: CASSRDTLIEAFF.